These 14 T cell receptor beta chains originate from one sample sequenced in a study of T cell responses to AZD1222 COVID-19 vaccine. Clones were read by immunoSEQ multiplex PCR, and TCRdb kept only the in-frame ones, dropping some. The sample carries around 140,000 clones, more than 70% recorded once. The sequenced sample was peripheral blood, obtained 28 days after the second AZD1222 dose. These receptors were obtained from an adult who received the AZD1222 COVID-19 vaccine.

This clone was picked up one time. V gene TRBV5-6 combines with J gene TRBJ1-1, with 7 bases identical to TRBD1. V lost 1 base and J lost 10; bases outside the gene matches: 4. The CDR3 spans 12 residues. The germline V gene encodes CDR1 SGHDT and CDR2 YYEEEE. The CDR3 DNA reads TGTGCCAGCAGCTTGTTGACAGGGTCAGCTTTCTTT. Its protein is CASSLLTGSAFF.

The chain is built from TRBV11-2 and TRBJ1-2; D not resolved. V was shortened by 0 bases and J by 4 bases, with 6 bases between the two germline ends. The CDR3 is 13 residues long. Germline V gene sequence: CDR1 SGHAT, CDR2 FQNNGV. The CDR3 protein is CASSLDTVYGYTF. The CDR3 DNA is TGTGCCAGCAGCTTAGATACGGTCTATGGCTACACCTTC.

The chain employs TRBV7-2 and TRBJ2-3; D perhaps matches TRBD2 (6 bases). The CDR3 spans 16 residues. Trimming removed 4 bases at V and 3 bases at J, with 17 bases between. CDR1 is SGHTA and CDR2 is FQGNSA in the germline V gene. CDR3 protein: CASSYRRAGLTDTQYF. DNA for the CDR3: TGTGCCAGCAGCTATCGGAGGGCGGGACTTACAGATACGCAGTATTTT.

The V gene is TRBV9, the J gene TRBJ1-1; D not certain. The germline CDR1 and CDR2 sequences are SGDLS and YYNGEE. CDR3 length: 17 residues. The V and J ends lost 4 bases and 5 bases respectively, with 24 bases between them. CDR3 coding DNA: TGTGCCAGCAGCCCCCGTCCCCCACTTGCCCCGGGGACTGAAGCTTTCTTT. This encodes CASSPRPPLAPGTEAFF.

The rearrangement uses TRBV15 and TRBJ2-1; weak D call: TRBD2 (5 bases). Germline-derived CDR1 and CDR2 are LNHNV and YYDKDF (reference sequence). The CDR3 runs 14 residues. V was trimmed by 3 bases and J by 7 bases, leaving 13 bases between them. The CDR3 loop reads CATSSEASWNEQFF. CDR3 coding DNA: TGTGCCACCAGCAGTGAGGCTAGCTGGAATGAGCAGTTCTTC.

The chain carries TRBV28 and TRBJ2-5; 8 nucleotides match TRBD2. After removal of 5 bases from V and 2 bases from J, the junction contained 10 bases not matched to a gene. The CDR3 covers 16 residues. The germline gives CDR1 MDHEN, CDR2 SYDVKM. CDR3 nucleotides: TGTGCCAGCAGTCCACAGACTAGCGCTCATCAAGAGACCCAGTACTTC. Translated, it gives CASSPQTSAHQETQYF.

J is TRBJ2-3 and V is TRBV4-2; 11 bases fit TRBD2. The J segment lost 4 bases and the V segment lost 4 bases, leaving 7 bases of the junction unmatched. The germline V gene encodes CDR1 LGHNA and CDR2 YNFKEQ. The CDR3 runs to 16 residues. In nucleotides, the CDR3 is TGTGCCAGCAGCCGAGGGACTAGCGGAGGGGCAGATACGCAGTATTTT. Translated, it gives CASSRGTSGGADTQYF.

The V and J genes are TRBV21-1 and TRBJ1-6. TRBV21-1 is a pseudogene locus. This CDR3 spans 17 amino acids. CDR3 loop: CASSKVPAFFFNSPLHF. CDR3 coding DNA: TGTGCCAGCAGCAAAGTTCCGGCGTTTTTTTTTAATTCACCCCTCCACTTT.

A single count supports this clone. The J gene is TRBJ1-2, the V gene TRBV6-1; no reliable D call. Per the germline V gene, CDR1 is MNHNS and CDR2 is SASEGT. This CDR3 has 15 residues. V shed 2 bases and J shed 8 bases, with 18 bases lying between them. CDR3 DNA: TGTGCCAGCAGTGAACGCGTAACGGATCGCTTAGGCTACACCTTC. It codes for CASSERVTDRLGYTF.

The rearrangement links TRBV6-6 to TRBJ1-1; D is unclear. With 0 bases removed from V and 3 bases from J, the gap between germline ends came to 14 bases. The germline V gene has CDR1 MNHNY and CDR2 SVGAGI (reference sequence). The CDR3 runs 16 residues. The CDR3 bases are TGTGCCAGCAGTTACTCCCCGGCCAGGTCGGACACTGAAGCTTTCTTT. It codes for CASSYSPARSDTEAFF.

The rearrangement links TRBV4-3 to TRBJ2-2, with D possibly being TRBD1 (6 bases). Per germline, CDR1 LGHNA and CDR2 YSLEER. Trimming stripped 1 base from V and 7 bases from J, with 19 bases between. The CDR3 sequence is 17 residues long. The CDR3 reads CASSQGQVSTSDGELFF. In DNA form, the CDR3 reads TGCGCCAGCAGCCAAGGACAGGTGTCTACTTCGGACGGGGAGCTGTTTTTT.

This chain connects TRBV6-5 to TRBJ2-3; 11 positions match TRBD2. Germline assignment: CDR1 MNHEY and CDR2 SVGAGI. The V gene end was trimmed by 7 bases and the J gene end by 2 bases; junction bases not matched to a gene: 5. The CDR3 consists of 15 residues. The CDR3 nucleotides read TGTGCCAGCATTAGTAGCGGGGGGGACACAGATACGCAGTATTTT. Its protein is CASISSGGDTDTQYF.

The rearrangement uses TRBV28 and TRBJ1-3; TRBD1 might be the D (6 bases). The V gene's germline CDR1 is MDHEN and CDR2 SYDVKM. The V gene lost 6 bases and the J gene lost 0 bases, with 15 bases spanning the gap. CDR3 size: 16 residues. The CDR3 loop is CASRHRTALSGNTIYF. CDR3 DNA sequence: TGTGCCAGCAGACACCGGACAGCTCTCTCTGGAAACACCATATATTTT.

The chain carries TRBV7-2 and TRBJ1-5, with 7 bases identical to TRBD1. There are 13 residues in the CDR3. Germline V gene sequence: CDR1 SGHTA, CDR2 FQGNSA. Losses at the gene ends were 5 bases for V and 7 bases for J; bases not matched to a gene: 5. The CDR3 here is CASSDTGDQPQHF. DNA of the CDR3: TGTGCCAGCAGCGATACAGGGGACCAGCCCCAGCATTTT. The full variable domain, with the rest looked up from reference TRBV7-2 and TRBJ1-5, is GAGVSQSPSNKVTEKGKDVELRCDPISGHTALYWYRQSLGQGLEFLIYFQGNSAPDKSGLPSDRFSAERTGGSVSTLTIQRTQQEDSAVYLCASSDTGDQPQHFGDGTRLSIL.